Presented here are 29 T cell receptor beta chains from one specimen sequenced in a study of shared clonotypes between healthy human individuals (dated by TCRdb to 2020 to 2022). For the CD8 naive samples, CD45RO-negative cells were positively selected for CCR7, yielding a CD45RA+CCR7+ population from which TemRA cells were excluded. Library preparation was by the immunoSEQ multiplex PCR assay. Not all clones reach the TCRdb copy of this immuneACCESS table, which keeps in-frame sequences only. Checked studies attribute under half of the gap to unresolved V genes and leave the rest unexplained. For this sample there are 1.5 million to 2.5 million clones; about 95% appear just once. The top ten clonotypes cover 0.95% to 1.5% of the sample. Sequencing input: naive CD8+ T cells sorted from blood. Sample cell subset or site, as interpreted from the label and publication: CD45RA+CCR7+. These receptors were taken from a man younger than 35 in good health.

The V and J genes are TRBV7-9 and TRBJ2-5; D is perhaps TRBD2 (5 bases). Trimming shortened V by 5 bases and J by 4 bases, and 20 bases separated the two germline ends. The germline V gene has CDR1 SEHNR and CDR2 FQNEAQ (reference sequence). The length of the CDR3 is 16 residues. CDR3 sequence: CASSPPRGQTLETQYF. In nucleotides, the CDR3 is TGTGCCAGCAGCCCCCCCCGCGGGCAGACTCTAGAGACCCAGTACTTC.

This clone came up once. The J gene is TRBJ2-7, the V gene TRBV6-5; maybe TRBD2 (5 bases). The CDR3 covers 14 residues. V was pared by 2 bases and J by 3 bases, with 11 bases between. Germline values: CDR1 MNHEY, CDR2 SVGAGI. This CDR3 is CASSYGGPNYEQYF. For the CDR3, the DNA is TGTGCCAGCAGTTACGGAGGACCGAACTACGAGCAGTACTTC.

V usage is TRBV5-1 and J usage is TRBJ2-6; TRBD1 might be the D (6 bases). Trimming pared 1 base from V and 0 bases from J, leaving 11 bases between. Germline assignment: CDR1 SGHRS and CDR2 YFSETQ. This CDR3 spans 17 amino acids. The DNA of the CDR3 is TGCGCCAGCAGCTTGCGGACAGCCAGCTCTGGGGCCAACGTCCTGACTTTC. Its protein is CASSLRTASSGANVLTF.

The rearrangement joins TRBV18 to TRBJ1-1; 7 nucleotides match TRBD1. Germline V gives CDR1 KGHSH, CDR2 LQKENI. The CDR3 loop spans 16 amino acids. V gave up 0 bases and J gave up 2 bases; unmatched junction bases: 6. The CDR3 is CASSPPETGANTEAFF. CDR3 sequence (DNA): TGTGCCAGCTCACCACCGGAAACAGGGGCAAACACTGAAGCTTTCTTT. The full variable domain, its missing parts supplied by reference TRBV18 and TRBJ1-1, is NAGVMQNPRHLVRRRGQEARLRCSPMKGHSHVYWYRQLPEEGLKFMVYLQKENIIDESGMPKERFSAEFPKEGPSILRIQQVVRGDSAAYFCASSPPETGANTEAFFGQGTRLTVV.

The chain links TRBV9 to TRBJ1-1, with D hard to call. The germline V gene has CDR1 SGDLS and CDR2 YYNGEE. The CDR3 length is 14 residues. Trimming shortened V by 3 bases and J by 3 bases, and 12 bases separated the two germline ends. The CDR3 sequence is CASSGTWLDTEAFF. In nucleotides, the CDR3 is TGTGCCAGCAGCGGCACCTGGCTCGACACTGAAGCTTTCTTT.

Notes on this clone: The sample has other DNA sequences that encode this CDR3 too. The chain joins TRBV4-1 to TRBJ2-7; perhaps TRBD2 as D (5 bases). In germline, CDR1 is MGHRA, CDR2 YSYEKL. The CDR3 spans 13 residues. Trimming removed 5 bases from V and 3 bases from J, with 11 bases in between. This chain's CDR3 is CASSGGLNYEQYF. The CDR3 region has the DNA TGCGCCAGCAGCGGCGGGCTAAACTACGAGCAGTACTTC.

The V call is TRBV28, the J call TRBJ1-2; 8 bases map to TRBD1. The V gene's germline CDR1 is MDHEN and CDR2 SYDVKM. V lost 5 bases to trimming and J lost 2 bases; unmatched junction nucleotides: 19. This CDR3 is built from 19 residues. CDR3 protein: CASSPYPGTGLTINYGYTF. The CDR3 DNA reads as TGTGCCAGCAGTCCATACCCAGGGACAGGCCTCACTATAAACTATGGCTACACCTTC.

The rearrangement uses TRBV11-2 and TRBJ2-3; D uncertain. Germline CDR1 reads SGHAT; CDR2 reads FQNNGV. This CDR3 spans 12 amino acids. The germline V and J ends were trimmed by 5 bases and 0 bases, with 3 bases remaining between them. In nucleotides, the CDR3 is TGTGCCAGCAGCACTAGCACAGATACGCAGTATTTT. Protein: CASSTSTDTQYF.

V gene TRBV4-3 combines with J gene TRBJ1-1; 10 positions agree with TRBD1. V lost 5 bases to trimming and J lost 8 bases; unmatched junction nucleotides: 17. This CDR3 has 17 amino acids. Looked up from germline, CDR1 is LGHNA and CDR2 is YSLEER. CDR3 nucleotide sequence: TGCGCCAGCAGCTTCAATAGGGCCGGGACAGGGGATGAAGAAGCTTTCTTT. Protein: CASSFNRAGTGDEEAFF.

The CDR3, as DNA: TGTGCCACCGAGAGACAGGGATATGGAGAGACCCAGTACTTC. Translating it yields CATERQGYGETQYF. This chain connects TRBV15 to TRBJ2-5, with TRBD1 matching over 7 bases. J was trimmed by 4 bases and V by 8 bases; bases with no gene match: 10. Germline CDR1 is LNHNV and CDR2 is YYDKDF (reference sequence). The CDR3 extends over 14 amino acids.

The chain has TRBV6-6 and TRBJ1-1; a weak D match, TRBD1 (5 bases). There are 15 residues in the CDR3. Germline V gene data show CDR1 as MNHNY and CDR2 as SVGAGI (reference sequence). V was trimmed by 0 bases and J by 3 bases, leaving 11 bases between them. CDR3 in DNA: TGTGCCAGCAGTTACTCGAAACGAGGGGACACTGAAGCTTTCTTT. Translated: CASSYSKRGDTEAFF.

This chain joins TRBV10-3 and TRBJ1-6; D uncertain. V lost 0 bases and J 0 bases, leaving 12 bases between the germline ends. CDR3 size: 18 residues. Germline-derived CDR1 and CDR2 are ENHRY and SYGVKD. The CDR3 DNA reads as TGTGCCATCAGTGAGTCGCGGCAGGCAAGCTCCTATAATTCACCCCTCCACTTT. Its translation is CAISESRQASSYNSPLHF.

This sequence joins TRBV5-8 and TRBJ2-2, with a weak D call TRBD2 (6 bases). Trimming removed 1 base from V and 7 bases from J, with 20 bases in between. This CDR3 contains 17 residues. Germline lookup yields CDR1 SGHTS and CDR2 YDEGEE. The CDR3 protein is CASSLFGLAGGDGELFF. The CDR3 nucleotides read TGTGCCAGCAGCTTGTTCGGGCTAGCCGGAGGGGACGGGGAGCTGTTTTTT.

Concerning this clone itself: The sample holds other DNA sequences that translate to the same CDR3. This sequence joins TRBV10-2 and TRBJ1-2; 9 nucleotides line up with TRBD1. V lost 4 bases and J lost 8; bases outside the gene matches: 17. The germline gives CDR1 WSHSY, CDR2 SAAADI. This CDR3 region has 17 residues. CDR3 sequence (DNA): TGCGCCAGCAGTGGGACGGGACAGGGTCCCGTTAAGGAGGGCTACACCTTC. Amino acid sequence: CASSGTGQGPVKEGYTF.

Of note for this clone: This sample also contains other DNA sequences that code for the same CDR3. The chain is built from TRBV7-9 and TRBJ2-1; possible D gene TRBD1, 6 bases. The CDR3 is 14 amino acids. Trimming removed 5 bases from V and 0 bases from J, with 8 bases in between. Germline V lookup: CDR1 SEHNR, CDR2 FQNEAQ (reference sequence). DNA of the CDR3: TGTGCCAGCAGCCCGGACAGCTCCTACAATGAGCAGTTCTTC. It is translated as CASSPDSSYNEQFF.

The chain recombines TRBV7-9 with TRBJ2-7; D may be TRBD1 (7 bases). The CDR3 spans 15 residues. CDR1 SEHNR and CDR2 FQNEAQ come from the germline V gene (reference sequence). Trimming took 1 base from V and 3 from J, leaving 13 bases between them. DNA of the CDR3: TGTGCCAGCAGCTTAGGGCAGGGGGGCGTCTACGAGCAGTACTTC. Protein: CASSLGQGGVYEQYF.

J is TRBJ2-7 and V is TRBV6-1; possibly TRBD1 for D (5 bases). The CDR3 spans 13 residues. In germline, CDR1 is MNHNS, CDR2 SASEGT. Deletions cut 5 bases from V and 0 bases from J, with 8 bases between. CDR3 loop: CASSLGASYEQYF. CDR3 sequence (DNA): TGTGCCAGCAGTCTTGGGGCCTCCTACGAGCAGTACTTC.

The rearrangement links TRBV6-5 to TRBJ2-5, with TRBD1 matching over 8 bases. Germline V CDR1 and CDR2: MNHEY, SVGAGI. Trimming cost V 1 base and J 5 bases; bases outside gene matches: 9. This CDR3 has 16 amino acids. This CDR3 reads CASSYFPLDRDETQYF. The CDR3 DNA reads TGTGCCAGCAGTTACTTCCCTCTGGACAGGGATGAGACCCAGTACTTC.

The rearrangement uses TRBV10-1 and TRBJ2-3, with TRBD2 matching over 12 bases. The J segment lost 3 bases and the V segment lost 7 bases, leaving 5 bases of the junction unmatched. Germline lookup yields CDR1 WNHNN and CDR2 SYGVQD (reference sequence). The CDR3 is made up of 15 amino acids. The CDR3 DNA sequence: TGCGCCAGCACACCCGGGACTAGCGGGACAGATACGCAGTATTTT. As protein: CASTPGTSGTDTQYF.

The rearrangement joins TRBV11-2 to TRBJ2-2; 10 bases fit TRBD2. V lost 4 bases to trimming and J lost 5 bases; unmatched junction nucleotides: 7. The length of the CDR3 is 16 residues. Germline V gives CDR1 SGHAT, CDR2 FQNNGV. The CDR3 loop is CASSYLAGVDTGELFF. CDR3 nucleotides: TGTGCCAGCAGCTATCTAGCGGGAGTAGATACCGGGGAGCTGTTTTTT.

The CDR3 loop is CASSLYGSAYEQYF. CDR3 nucleotide sequence: TGTGCCAGCAGTTTATACGGGAGCGCCTACGAGCAGTACTTC. The V and J genes are TRBV27 and TRBJ2-7, with a tentative D call TRBD2 (6 bases). V shed 1 base and J shed 2 bases, with 9 bases lying between them. Germline V gives CDR1 MNHEY, CDR2 SMNVEV (reference sequence). This CDR3 has 14 residues.

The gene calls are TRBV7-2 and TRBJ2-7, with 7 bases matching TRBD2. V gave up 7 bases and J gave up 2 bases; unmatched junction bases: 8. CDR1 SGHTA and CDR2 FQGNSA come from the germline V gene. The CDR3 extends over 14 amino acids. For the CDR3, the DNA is TGTGCCAGCACCTGGGGGGGAGCCACCTACGAGCAGTACTTC. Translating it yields CASTWGGATYEQYF.

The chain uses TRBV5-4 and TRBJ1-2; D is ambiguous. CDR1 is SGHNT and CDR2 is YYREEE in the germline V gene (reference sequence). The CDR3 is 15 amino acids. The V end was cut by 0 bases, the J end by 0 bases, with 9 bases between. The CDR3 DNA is TGTGCCAGCAGCTTGGCCCTTCTAGCTAACTATGGCTACACCTTC. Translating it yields CASSLALLANYGYTF.

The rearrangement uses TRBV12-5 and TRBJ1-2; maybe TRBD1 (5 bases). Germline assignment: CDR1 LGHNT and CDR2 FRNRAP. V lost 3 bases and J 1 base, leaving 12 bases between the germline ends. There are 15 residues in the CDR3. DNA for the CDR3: TGTGCTAGTGGTTTCCGGGACGAGAATAACTATGGCTACACCTTC. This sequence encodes CASGFRDENNYGYTF.

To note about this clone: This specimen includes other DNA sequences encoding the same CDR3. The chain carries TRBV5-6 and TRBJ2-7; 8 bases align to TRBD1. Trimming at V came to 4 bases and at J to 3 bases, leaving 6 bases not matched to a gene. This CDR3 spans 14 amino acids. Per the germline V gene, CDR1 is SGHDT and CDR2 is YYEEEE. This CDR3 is CASSPGTGLYEQYF. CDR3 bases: TGTGCCAGCAGCCCCGGGACAGGCCTCTACGAGCAGTACTTC.

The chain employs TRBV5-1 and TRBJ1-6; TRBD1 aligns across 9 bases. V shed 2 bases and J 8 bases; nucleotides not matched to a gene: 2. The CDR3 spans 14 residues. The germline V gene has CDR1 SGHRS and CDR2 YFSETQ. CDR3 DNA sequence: TGCGCCAGCAGCTTCCGGACAGGGGATTCACCCCTCCACTTT. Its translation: CASSFRTGDSPLHF.

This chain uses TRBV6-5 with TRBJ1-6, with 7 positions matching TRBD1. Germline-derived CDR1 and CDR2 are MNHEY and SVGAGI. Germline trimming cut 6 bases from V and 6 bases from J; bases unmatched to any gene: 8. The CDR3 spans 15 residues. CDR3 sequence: CASRRRTGVNSPLHF. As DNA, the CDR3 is TGTGCCAGCAGACGGCGGACAGGAGTTAATTCACCCCTCCACTTT.

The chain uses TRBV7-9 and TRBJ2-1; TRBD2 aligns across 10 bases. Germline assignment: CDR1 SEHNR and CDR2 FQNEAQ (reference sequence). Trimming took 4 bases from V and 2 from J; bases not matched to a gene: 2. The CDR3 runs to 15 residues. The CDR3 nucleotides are TGTGCCAGCAGCTCTAGCGGGGGACCCTACAATGAGCAGTTCTTC. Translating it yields CASSSSGGPYNEQFF.

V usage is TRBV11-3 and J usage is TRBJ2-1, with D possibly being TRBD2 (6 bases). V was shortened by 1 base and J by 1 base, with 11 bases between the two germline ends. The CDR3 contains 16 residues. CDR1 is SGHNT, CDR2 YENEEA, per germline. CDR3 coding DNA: TGTGCCAGCAGCTTAGGTCCGCGGGGATCCTACAATGAGCAGTTCTTC. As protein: CASSLGPRGSYNEQFF. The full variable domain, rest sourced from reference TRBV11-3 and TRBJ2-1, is EAGVVQSPRYKIIEKKQPVAFWCNPISGHNTLYWYLQNLGQGPELLIRYENEEAVDDSQLPKDRFSAERLKGVDSTLKIQPAELGDSAVYLCASSLGPRGSYNEQFFGPGTRLTVL.